Listed below are T cell receptor beta chains from one sample, sequenced in a study of cytomegalovirus exposure and HLA in healthy donors. Libraries were prepared by immunoSEQ multiplex PCR; TCRdb keeps only in-frame clonotypes and omits some of them. The sample contains around 64,000 clones, 85% of which appear only once. The sequenced material came from PBMCs. These receptors all come from a female donor in good health and CMV-seronegative. The CDR3 runs from the conserved cysteine through the conserved F or W. A D gene is named only where the DNA matches it firmly. Where a row states a size, it is once, few, many or the class of an expanded clone; other rows omit it.

D gene: -; V gene: TRBV23-1; clone size: -; J gene: TRBJ2-1; CDR3 DNA: TGCGCCAGCAGTCAATCGCTCTCTACCTCCTACAATGAGCAGTTCTTC; CDR3 protein: CASSQSLSTSYNEQFF
D gene: TRBD2; V gene: TRBV4-3; clone size: -; J gene: TRBJ2-3; CDR3 DNA: TGCGCCAGCAGCCAAGATAGTCCCAAACTAGCGCGTTGGACAGATACGCAGTATTTT; CDR3 protein: CASSQDSPKLARWTDTQYF
D gene: TRBD1; V gene: TRBV5-1; clone size: -; J gene: TRBJ1-1; CDR3 DNA: TGCGCCAGCAGCTTAACAGGGGGCGGCACTGAAGCTTTCTTT; CDR3 protein: CASSLTGGGTEAFF
D gene: -; V gene: TRBV4-1; clone size: -; J gene: TRBJ1-1; CDR3 DNA: TGCGCCAGCAGCCAAGAAACCCGGGACAATCGATTCTCGGACACTGAAGCTTTCTTT; CDR3 protein: CASSQETRDNRFSDTEAFF
D gene: -; V gene: TRBV25-1; clone size: -; J gene: TRBJ2-7; CDR3 DNA: TGTGCCAGCAGTGTAATCCTGGGGCGCGAGCAGTACTTC; CDR3 protein: CASSVILGREQYF
D gene: -; V gene: TRBV30; clone size: few; J gene: TRBJ2-5; CDR3 DNA: TGTGCCTGGGGGGGCGCCGTGAGGGAGACCCAGTACTTC; CDR3 protein: CAWGGAVRETQYF
D gene: TRBD1; V gene: TRBV27; clone size: -; J gene: TRBJ2-7; CDR3 DNA: TGTGCCAGCAGTGAAACAGGGGGCCCCTACGAGCAGTACTTC; CDR3 protein: CASSETGGPYEQYF
D gene: -; V gene: TRBV6-5; clone size: -; J gene: TRBJ2-2; CDR3 DNA: TGTGCCAGCAGTCTGGACATTAAACCCGGGGAGCTGTTTTTT; CDR3 protein: CASSLDIKPGELFF
D gene: -; V gene: TRBV18; clone size: -; J gene: TRBJ2-7; CDR3 DNA: TGTGCCAGCGGACTGAACGAGCAGTACTTC; CDR3 protein: CASGLNEQYF
D gene: -; V gene: TRBV5-1; clone size: -; J gene: TRBJ2-7; CDR3 DNA: TGCGCCAGCAGCTCGTCAGGGGGGACTGGCGTACGCTCCTACGAGCAGTACTTC; CDR3 protein: CASSSSGGTGVRSYEQYF
D gene: TRBD1; V gene: TRBV5-4; clone size: -; J gene: TRBJ1-1; CDR3 DNA: TGTGCCAGCAGCACCGTAGACAGGGCGAACACTGAAGCTTTCTTT; CDR3 protein: CASSTVDRANTEAFF
D gene: -; V gene: TRBV11-2; clone size: -; J gene: TRBJ1-3; CDR3 DNA: TGTGCCAGCAGCTTACACGTCGGCTCTGGAAACACCATATATTTT; CDR3 protein: CASSLHVGSGNTIYF
D gene: TRBD2; V gene: TRBV7-2; clone size: -; J gene: TRBJ2-7; CDR3 DNA: TGTGCCAGCAGCCCCCGACTAGCGGGGGGCCGGGTCGAGCAGTACTTC; CDR3 protein: CASSPRLAGGRVEQYF
D gene: TRBD1; V gene: TRBV7-9; clone size: -; J gene: TRBJ2-7; CDR3 DNA: TGTGCCAGCAGCCCCTCCTACGGACAGGCCCAATCTGCCTACGAGCAGTACTTC; CDR3 protein: CASSPSYGQAQSAYEQYF
D gene: -; V gene: TRBV6-6; clone size: -; J gene: TRBJ2-1; CDR3 DNA: TGTGCCAGCAGTTACCAGGACAATGAGCAGTTCTTC; CDR3 protein: CASSYQDNEQFF
D gene: TRBD1; V gene: TRBV18; clone size: -; J gene: TRBJ2-7; CDR3 DNA: TGTGCCAGCTCACCTGGGACAGGATACGAGCAGTACTTC; CDR3 protein: CASSPGTGYEQYF
D gene: -; V gene: TRBV5-6; clone size: -; J gene: TRBJ1-2; CDR3 DNA: TGTGCCAGCAGCTCACAGGGAAGTGGTGGCTATGGCTACACCTTC; CDR3 protein: CASSSQGSGGYGYTF
D gene: TRBD2; V gene: TRBV5-1; clone size: once; J gene: TRBJ2-2; CDR3 DNA: TGCGCCAGCAGCTTGACTAGCGGGAACACCGGGGAGCTGTTTTTT; CDR3 protein: CASSLTSGNTGELFF
D gene: -; V gene: TRBV28; clone size: -; J gene: TRBJ2-7; CDR3 DNA: TGTGCCAGCAGTTCCCAAAACAGGGAGCAGTACTTC; CDR3 protein: CASSSQNREQYF
D gene: TRBD1; V gene: TRBV7-8; clone size: -; J gene: TRBJ2-7; CDR3 DNA: TGTGCCAGCAGCCTCGCCTCGGGGACAGTAGTATACGAGCAGTACTTC; CDR3 protein: CASSLASGTVVYEQYF
D gene: -; V gene: TRBV9; clone size: -; J gene: TRBJ1-2; CDR3 DNA: TGTGCCAGCAGCTACATTGGTTCTGGCTACACCTTC; CDR3 protein: CASSYIGSGYTF
D gene: -; V gene: TRBV4-1; clone size: -; J gene: TRBJ2-3; CDR3 DNA: TGCGCCAGCAGCCAATGGGGGGGGCGCGATACGCAGTATTTT; CDR3 protein: CASSQWGGRDTQYF
D gene: TRBD1; V gene: TRBV5-1; clone size: -; J gene: TRBJ1-4; CDR3 DNA: TGCGCCAGCAGCTTGCGCGGGACAGGGAACGAAAAACTGTTTTTT; CDR3 protein: CASSLRGTGNEKLFF
D gene: -; V gene: TRBV7-3; clone size: -; J gene: TRBJ2-7; CDR3 DNA: TGTGCCAGCAGCTTATCCGCCAATGCACGGGACGAGCAGTACTTC; CDR3 protein: CASSLSANARDEQYF
D gene: -; V gene: TRBV30; clone size: -; J gene: TRBJ2-5; CDR3 DNA: TGTGCCTGGAGTCGGCGGGGAACCCAAGAGACCCAGTACTTC; CDR3 protein: CAWSRRGTQETQYF
D gene: -; V gene: TRBV15; clone size: -; J gene: TRBJ2-4; CDR3 DNA: TGTGCCACCAACCAATTTGACAGTCCTCTTGCCAAAAACATTCAGTACTTC; CDR3 protein: CATNQFDSPLAKNIQYF
D gene: -; V gene: TRBV6-6; clone size: -; J gene: TRBJ2-5; CDR3 DNA: TGTGCCGGCGGATATAAAAAAGAGACCCAGTACTTC; CDR3 protein: CAGGYKKETQYF
D gene: -; V gene: TRBV6-5; clone size: -; J gene: TRBJ1-1; CDR3 DNA: TGTGCCAGCAGTGCAGGGTTTGAAGCTTTCTTT; CDR3 protein: CASSAGFEAFF
D gene: TRBD1; V gene: TRBV6-1; clone size: -; J gene: TRBJ1-2; CDR3 DNA: TGTGCCAGCAGTGACGGGGACAGGCTCTATGGCTACACCTTC; CDR3 protein: CASSDGDRLYGYTF
D gene: TRBD1; V gene: TRBV7-9; clone size: -; J gene: TRBJ2-7; CDR3 DNA: TGTGCCAGCAGCTTACCGACAGGGGCCCCCTCCTACGAGCAGTACTTC; CDR3 protein: CASSLPTGAPSYEQYF
D gene: -; V gene: TRBV11-1; clone size: -; J gene: TRBJ1-2; CDR3 DNA: TGTGCCAGCAGCTTAGAAGGCAGGGCCAACTATGGCTACACCTTC; CDR3 protein: CASSLEGRANYGYTF
D gene: TRBD1; V gene: TRBV4-2; clone size: -; J gene: TRBJ2-7; CDR3 DNA: TGTGCCAGCAGCCAAGTAACAGGGGGCGGGTACGAGCAGTACTTC; CDR3 protein: CASSQVTGGGYEQYF
D gene: -; V gene: TRBV11-1; clone size: -; J gene: TRBJ2-2; CDR3 DNA: TGTGCCAGCAGCTTAGGTGGAGGGACGGCCCCTGGGGAGCTGTTTTTT; CDR3 protein: CASSLGGGTAPGELFF
D gene: TRBD2; V gene: TRBV28; clone size: -; J gene: TRBJ2-7; CDR3 DNA: TGTGCCAGCTTTCCGACTAGCGGCCCCTACGAGCAGTACTTC; CDR3 protein: CASFPTSGPYEQYF